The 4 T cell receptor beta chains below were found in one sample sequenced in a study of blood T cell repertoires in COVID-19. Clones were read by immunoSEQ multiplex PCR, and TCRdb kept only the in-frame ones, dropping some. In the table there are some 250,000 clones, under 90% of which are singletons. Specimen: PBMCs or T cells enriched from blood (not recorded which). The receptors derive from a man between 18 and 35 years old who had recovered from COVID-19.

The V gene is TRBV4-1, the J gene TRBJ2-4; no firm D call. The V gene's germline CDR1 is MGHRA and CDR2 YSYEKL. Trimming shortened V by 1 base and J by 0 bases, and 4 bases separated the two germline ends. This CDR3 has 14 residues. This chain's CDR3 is CASSQASAKNIQYF. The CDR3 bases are TGCGCCAGCAGCCAAGCGTCAGCCAAAAACATTCAGTACTTC.

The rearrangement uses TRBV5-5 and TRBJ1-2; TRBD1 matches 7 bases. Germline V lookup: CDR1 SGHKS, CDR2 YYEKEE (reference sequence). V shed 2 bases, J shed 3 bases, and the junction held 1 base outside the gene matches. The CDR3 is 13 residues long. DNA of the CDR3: TGTGCCAGCAGCTTTGGGACAGACTATGGCTACACCTTC. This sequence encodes CASSFGTDYGYTF.

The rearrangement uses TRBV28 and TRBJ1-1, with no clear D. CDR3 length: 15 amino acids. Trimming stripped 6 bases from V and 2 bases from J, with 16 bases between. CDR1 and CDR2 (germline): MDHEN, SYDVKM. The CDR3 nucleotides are TGTGCCAGCAGCTTAGCCGGGAGGGCAAACACTGAAGCTTTCTTT. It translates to CASSLAGRANTEAFF.

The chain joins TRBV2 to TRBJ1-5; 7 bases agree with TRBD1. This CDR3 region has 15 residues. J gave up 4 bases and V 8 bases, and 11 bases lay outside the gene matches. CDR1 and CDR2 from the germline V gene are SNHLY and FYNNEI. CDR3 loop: CASGEQGMVNQPQHF. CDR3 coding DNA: TGTGCCAGCGGGGAACAGGGGATGGTTAATCAGCCCCAGCATTTT.